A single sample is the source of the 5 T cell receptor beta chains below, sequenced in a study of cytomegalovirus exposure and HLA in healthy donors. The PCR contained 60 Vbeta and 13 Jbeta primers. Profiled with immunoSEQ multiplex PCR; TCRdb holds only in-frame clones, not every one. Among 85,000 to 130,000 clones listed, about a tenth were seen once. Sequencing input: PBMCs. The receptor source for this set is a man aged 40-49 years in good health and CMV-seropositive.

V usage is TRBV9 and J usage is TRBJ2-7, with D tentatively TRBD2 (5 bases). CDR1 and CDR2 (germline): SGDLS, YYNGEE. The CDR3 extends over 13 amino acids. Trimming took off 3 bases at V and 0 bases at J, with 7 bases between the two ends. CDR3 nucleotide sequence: TGTGCCAGCAGCGGAGGGTCCTCCTACGAGCAGTACTTC. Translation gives CASSGGSSYEQYF.

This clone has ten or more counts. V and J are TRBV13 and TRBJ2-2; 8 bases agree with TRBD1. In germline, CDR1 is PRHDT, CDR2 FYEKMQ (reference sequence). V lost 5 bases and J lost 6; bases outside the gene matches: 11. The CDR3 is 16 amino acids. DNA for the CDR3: TGTGCCAGCAGCCTAGTAGGACAGGGAAAGGCCGGGGAGCTGTTTTTT. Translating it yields CASSLVGQGKAGELFF.

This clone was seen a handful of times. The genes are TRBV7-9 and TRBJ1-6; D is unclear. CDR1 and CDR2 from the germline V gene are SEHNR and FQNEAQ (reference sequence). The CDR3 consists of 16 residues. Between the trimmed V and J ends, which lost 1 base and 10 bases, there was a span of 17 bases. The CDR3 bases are TGTGCCAGCAGCTTAGTAGCGGGCCCGCGTGACTCACCCCTCCACTTT. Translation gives CASSLVAGPRDSPLHF.

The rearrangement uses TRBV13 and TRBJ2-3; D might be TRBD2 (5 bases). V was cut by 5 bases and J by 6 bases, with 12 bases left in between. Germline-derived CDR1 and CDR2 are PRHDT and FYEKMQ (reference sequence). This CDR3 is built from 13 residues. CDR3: CASSPPGVDTQYF. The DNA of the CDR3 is TGTGCCAGCAGCCCTCCCGGGGTGGATACGCAGTATTTT.

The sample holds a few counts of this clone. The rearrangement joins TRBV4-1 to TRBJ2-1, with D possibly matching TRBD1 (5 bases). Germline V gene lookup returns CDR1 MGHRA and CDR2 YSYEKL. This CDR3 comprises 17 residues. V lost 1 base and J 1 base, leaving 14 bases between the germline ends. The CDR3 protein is CASSQGYRWGSYNEQFF. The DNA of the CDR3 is TGCGCCAGCAGCCAAGGGTACAGGTGGGGTTCCTACAATGAGCAGTTCTTC.